This T cell receptor (beta chain) was identified during a study of cytomegalovirus exposure and HLA in healthy donors (dated by TCRdb to about 2017). As for the study more broadly: According to an earlier analysis of 587 of the donors, some 180 million T cells yielded over 100 million unique TCR beta sequences and 250 to 350 Gb of sequence data. In a later analysis, previously published TCR beta repertoires from 600 to 850 donors were re-analyzed and high-resolution HLA genotyping was added so that TCR occurrence patterns could be studied. In an earlier analysis of 587 of the donors, high-throughput TCR beta sequencing was used to judge whether each TCR beta V gene segment behaved as functional or pseudogenic. The genetic ancestry cluster associated with self-reported Caucasian donors included 81% of the roughly 410 genotyped donors. Across around 400 genotyped donors of the cohort, an average of roughly 230,000 unique TCR beta nucleotide sequences per donor were sequenced, and roughly a sixth of those sequences were non-productive. The study aimed to test whether cataloging public T cell receptors could reveal signatures of past pathogen exposure. Typing coverage varied by locus: roughly 620-640 donors for A, B, C, DRB1 and DQB1; some 520 for DQA1; approximately 570 for DPA1; approximately 470 for DPB1. The study combined high-throughput TCR immunosequencing, statistical association of individual TCRs with disease status, and machine learning to predict cytomegalovirus infection status. In the later analysis, no new phenotypic data were used to find candidate immune exposures; instead, reliance was placed on TCR beta sequences and their occurrence across donors. The study profiled the T cell repertoires of hundreds of subjects by immunosequencing and related them to cytomegalovirus serostatus. Every repertoire in the discovery cohort had been generated on one and the same sequencing platform. In a later genetic analysis, genome-wide SNP genotypes for about 65% of the 666 donors were used, and that subset was treated as a discovery cohort. HLA typing included class I and class II loci at four-digit resolution. An early release covering roughly 580 HLA-typed donors comprised 300 to 350 gigabases of sequencing data and tens of millions of unique TCR sequences. About five DR-DQ haplotypes were handled as single units for association and clustering because linkage in the cohort was strong. In addition to the first cohort of around 670 subjects, a separate validation cohort of 120 different subjects was used. Donor age, sex, ethnicity and CMV serostatus were compiled together with the repertoire data. Beyond this particular receptor, the publication reports: Sequencing depth was assumed to be roughly uniform across donors in the presence/absence analyses, though that assumption may not hold. The authors suggested that the approach could potentially be extended to other disease states and immunological phenotypes. This cohort had only TCR beta chains sequenced, and the lack of alpha or paired-chain data limited which features could be detected. When HLA alleles, especially DR and DQ, strongly co-occurred, attributing TCR associations to individual alleles was difficult. Because HLA typing was missing for some donors at each locus, association tests included only the typed subset. Because the 87-base-pair reads could not distinguish some IMGT-functional V segments, including TRBV6-2 and TRBV6-3, those segments were excluded. Several of the top co-occurrence clusters appeared to be linked to parvovirus B19, influenza, CMV and Epstein-Barr virus, according to a later analysis. Across donors, most TCR sequences were observed very rarely, whereas some public TCRs were present in many individuals. Because counts were too low, about 18 rarely observed V segments, including chromosome 9 orphons, were excluded from the earlier analysis of 587 of the donors. Specific HLA alleles were associated with roughly 16,000 TCR beta sequences at a false discovery rate of 0.05 in a later analysis. According to a later genetic analysis, donors in an Asian-associated ancestry cluster had fewer N-insertions in productive TCRs than the approximately 700-donor mean. A cluster of highly shared sequence variants was judged likely to be a technical artifact of the sequencing pipeline. In a later analysis, HLA-associated TCR beta chains were found to be more clonally expanded and to have lower generation probabilities than equally common non-associated chains. Most CMV-associated TCR beta chains appeared to be HLA-restricted in a later analysis, and the HLA associations seemed to be driven largely by CMV exposure. An earlier analysis of 587 of the donors showed that most TCR beta V segments appeared in productive rearrangements either about 87% or about 30% of the time, which broadly matched IMGT annotations. Linkage disequilibrium might explain the correlated functional status among segregating V segments, but an unknown experimental factor could not be ruled out. A further reported finding was that TCR beta sequences accurately predicted the HLA-A and HLA-B alleles for most subjects in the first cohort. Immune exposure information for the cohort was limited to CMV serostatus. Three of the identified cytomegalovirus-associated TCR beta chains were confirmed in vitro to be specific for cytomegalovirus antigens. In the study, about 150 TCR beta chains were listed as associated with cytomegalovirus. The classifier was reported to diagnose cytomegalovirus status with high specificity and sensitivity in both the original and validation cohorts. According to a later analysis, TCR association rates differed among HLA loci, with DRB1 alleles showing the most associated TCRs and HLA-C alleles showing the fewest. An association between a missense DCLRE1C variant and V-gene and J-gene trimming of TCR beta chains was found in a later genetic analysis and replicated in an independent cohort.

This clone was detected a few times. This clone's antigen is unknown. No per-base quality is available; no much larger clone lies one base away. The CDR3 spans 14 residues, from the cysteine through the phenylalanine. This entry keeps only the CDR3 DNA: 42 bases, framed from base 1. CDR1 and CDR2 are drawn from the germline V gene: MNHNS, SASEGT. V was cut back by 4 bases and J by 6 bases, leaving a gap of 13 bases between them. The library came from the immunoSEQ multiplex PCR assay. For the multiplex PCR, a mixture combining 60 forward primers for TCR Vbeta segments and 13 reverse primers for TCR Jbeta segments was used. Amplification of the CDR3 region of rearranged TCR beta genes was performed with a multiplex PCR assay on genomic DNA. The amplified TCR beta libraries were sequenced on the Illumina HiSeq System as 87-base-pair reads. Regarding the original processing steps: Across the 700 or so repertoires, a later analysis counted 60 million to 90 million unique TCR beta chains, roughly 11 million of which were shared by at least two donors. Raw reads were error-corrected and collapsed into unique sequences by a nearest-neighbor algorithm in which closely related sequences were merged to remove PCR and sequencing errors. V, D and J gene segments were assigned by aligning CDR3 sequences to IMGT reference sequences. For a sequence to be retained, at least a six-nucleotide match to both a V gene segment and a J gene segment was required. Rearrangements were called productive when the CDR3 lacked stop codons and stayed in frame with V and J; all others were non-productive. Following IMGT convention, CDR3 was defined as the stretch from the second conserved V-encoded cysteine to the conserved J-encoded phenylalanine. In an earlier analysis of roughly 580 of the donors, sequences lacking an unambiguous match to a single V gene segment were excluded. In an earlier analysis of some 590 of the donors, a V segment was called functional when productive rearrangements were above 56.7%, and segregating when the standard deviation between donors exceeded 5%. A statistical classification framework was developed to diagnose cytomegalovirus status using the catalog of TCR beta chain sequences. In a later analysis, TCR nucleotide sequences were compared against IMGT/GENE-DB human TR gene sequences so that V and J genes could be assigned. A later analysis assigned CDR3 sequences and most-parsimonious VDJ recombination scenarios with the TCRdist pipeline. In a later analysis, every TCR beta chain was defined by the combination of its CDR3 amino acid sequence and its V-gene family, and reads without a unique V-gene family were dropped. To address suspected cross-contamination and a sequencing artifact, a later analysis removed 592 highly shared, low-generation-probability nucleotide sequences. A later analysis calculated a clonal expansion index for each public chain from normalized within-repertoire ranks of inferred template counts. In a later analysis, generation probabilities were computed with a VDJ recombination model fitted to out-of-frame rearrangements, and the resulting probabilities were checked against IGoR. In a later analysis, TCR-TCR, TCR-HLA and TCR-CMV co-occurrence was scored with hypergeometric tests, and a repertoire-size bias correction was applied to TCR pairs. A later analysis estimated false discovery rates by permuting HLA or CMV assignments 20 times. A later analysis grouped co-occurring TCRs with DBSCAN, adding TCRdist sequence similarity when clustering within HLA-allele-positive subsets. For co-occurrence clustering, repertoires with fewer than 30,000 or more than 120,000 public chains were excluded, along with roughly 5 repertoires with anomalous nucleotide sharing. Imported from immuneACCESS, the table was reduced by TCRdb to in-frame sequences with V and J called. These copies leave out some clones; in studies compared against another copy, an unresolved V gene accounts for under half, and the cause of the remainder is not known. V and J calls and clone size are as listed in that table; D and trimming were resolved from the DNA. The sample table records about 200,000 clones; 65% to 80% of these occur just once. Together, the top ten hold roughly a sixth of the sample.

The cohort was made up of about 610 healthy bone marrow donors. All cohort members were sampled while nominally healthy, although unrecorded immune exposures were likely present. The donor was CMV seronegative and was included in the group of about 350 seronegative cohort members. A peripheral blood sample was provided by each donor, and peripheral blood mononuclear cells were used for TCR beta sequencing. The Qiagen DNeasy Blood Extraction Kit was used to extract genomic DNA from the blood cell samples. The sequenced sample was PBMCs. The sequence was obtained from a middle-aged man in good health and CMV-seronegative. The sequence links TRBV6-1 to TRBJ1-5; the D region possibly corresponds to TRBD1 (5 bases align). Here the CDR3 is given as CASSVEWRGQPQHF. The DNA sequence reads TGTGCCAGCAGTGTAGAATGGAGGGGTCAGCCCCAGCATTTT.